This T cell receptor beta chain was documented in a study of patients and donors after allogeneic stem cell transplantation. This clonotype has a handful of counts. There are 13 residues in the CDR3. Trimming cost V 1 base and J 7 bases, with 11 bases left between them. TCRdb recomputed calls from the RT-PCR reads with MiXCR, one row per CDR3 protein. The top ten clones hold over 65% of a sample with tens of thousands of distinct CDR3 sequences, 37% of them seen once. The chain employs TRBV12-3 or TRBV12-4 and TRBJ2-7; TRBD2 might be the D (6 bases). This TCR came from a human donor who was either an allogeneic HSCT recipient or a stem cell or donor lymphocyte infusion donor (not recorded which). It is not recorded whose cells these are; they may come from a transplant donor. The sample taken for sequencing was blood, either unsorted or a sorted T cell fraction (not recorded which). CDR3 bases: TGTGCCAGCAGTTTAGGGAGGGCGAGGGAGCAGTACGTC. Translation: CASSLGRAREQYV.